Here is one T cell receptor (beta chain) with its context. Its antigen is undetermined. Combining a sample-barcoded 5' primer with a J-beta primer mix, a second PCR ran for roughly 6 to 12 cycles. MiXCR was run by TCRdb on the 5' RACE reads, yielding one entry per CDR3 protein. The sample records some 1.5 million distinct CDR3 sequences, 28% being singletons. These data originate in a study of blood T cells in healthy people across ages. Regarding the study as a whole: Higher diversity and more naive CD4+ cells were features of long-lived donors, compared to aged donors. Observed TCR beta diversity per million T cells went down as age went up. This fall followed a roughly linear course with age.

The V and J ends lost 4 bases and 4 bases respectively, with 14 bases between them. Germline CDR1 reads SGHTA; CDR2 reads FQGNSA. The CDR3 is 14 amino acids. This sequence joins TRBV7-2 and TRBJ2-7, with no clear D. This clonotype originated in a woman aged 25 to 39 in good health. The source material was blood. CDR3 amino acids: CASSSTPTAYEQYF. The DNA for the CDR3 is TGTGCCAGCAGCTCGACTCCGACCGCTTACGAGCAGTACTTC.